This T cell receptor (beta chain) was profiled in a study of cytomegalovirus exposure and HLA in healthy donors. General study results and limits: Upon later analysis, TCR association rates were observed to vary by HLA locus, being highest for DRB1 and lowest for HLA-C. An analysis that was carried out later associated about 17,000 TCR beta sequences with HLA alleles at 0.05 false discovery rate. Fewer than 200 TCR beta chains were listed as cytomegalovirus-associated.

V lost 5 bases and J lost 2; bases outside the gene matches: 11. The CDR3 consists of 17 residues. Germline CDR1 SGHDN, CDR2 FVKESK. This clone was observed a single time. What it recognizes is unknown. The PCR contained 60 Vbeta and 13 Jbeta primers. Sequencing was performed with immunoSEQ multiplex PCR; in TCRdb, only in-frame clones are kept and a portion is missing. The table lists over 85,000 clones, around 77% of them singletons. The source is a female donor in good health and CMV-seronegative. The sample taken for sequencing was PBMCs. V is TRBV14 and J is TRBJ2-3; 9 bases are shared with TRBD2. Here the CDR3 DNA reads TGTGCCAGCAGCTCCCAGCGGGGGGCGATTCTCACAGATACGCAGTATTTT. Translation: CASSSQRGAILTDTQYF.